These 5 T cell receptor beta chains came from one sample sequenced in a study of T cell repertoires in cytomegalovirus infection. No antigen is known for these receptors. TCRdb used MiXCR to reprocess the reads, holding one entry per CDR3 protein. The profile shows 700,000 to 950,000 distinct CDR3 sequences, 32% of them singletons. The material sequenced was cultured CD8+ T cells from PBMCs, taken from culture after CMV antigen stimulation. These receptors were taken from a human donor in good health (CMV status not recorded). Some clones in this sample may be carry-over from other donors' samples.

The rearrangement links TRBV9 to TRBJ2-6, with 7 bases that match TRBD2. This CDR3 region has 16 residues. The germline V gene encodes CDR1 SGDLS and CDR2 YYNGEE. V shed 0 bases, J shed 4 bases, and the junction held 4 bases outside the gene matches. The CDR3 protein is CASSVGRGGGANVLTF. The CDR3 DNA reads as TGTGCCAGCAGCGTAGGTAGGGGAGGGGGGGCCAACGTCCTGACTTTC.

This clonotype showed up just a few times. The gene calls are TRBV6-2 or TRBV6-3 and TRBJ1-1; D remains unclear. The germline V and J ends were trimmed by 7 bases and 1 base, with 19 bases remaining between them. The CDR3 runs 16 residues. From germline, CDR1 is MNHEY and CDR2 SVGEGT. CDR3 coding DNA: TGTGCCAGCAACAAAAACGTGAGGGCGGCGAACACTGAAGCTTTCTTT. Translated: CASNKNVRAANTEAFF.

Regarding this clonotype: This may arise from a read error, as a much more abundant clone is one base away. V is TRBV5-1 and J is TRBJ2-1; TRBD1 matches 9 bases. This CDR3 comprises 15 residues. Looked up from germline, CDR1 is SGHRS and CDR2 is YFSETQ. Here the CDR3 reads CANSFRDRDYNEQFF. As DNA, the CDR3 is TGCGCCAACAGCTTCCGGGACAGGGATTACAATGAGCAGTTCTTC.

The DNA for the CDR3 is TGTGCCAGCAGCCCCGTAGCGGGGAACTACGAGCAGTACGTC. The encoded protein is CASSPVAGNYEQYV. The chain uses TRBV28 and TRBJ2-7, with 8 bases identical to TRBD2. The CDR3 sequence is 14 residues long. V lost 6 bases to trimming and J lost 3 bases; unmatched junction nucleotides: 7. In germline, CDR1 is MDHEN, CDR2 SYDVKM.

The rearrangement uses TRBV7-4 and TRBJ2-3; 8 positions agree with TRBD2. Germline-derived CDR1 and CDR2 are SGHVT and SQSDAQ. CDR3 size: 16 residues. The junction had 10 bases not matched to a gene; V was cut back by 6 bases and J by 2 bases. The CDR3 is CASRSLRGGNTDTQYF. CDR3 bases: TGTGCCAGCAGATCCCTCCGGGGGGGAAACACAGATACGCAGTATTTT.